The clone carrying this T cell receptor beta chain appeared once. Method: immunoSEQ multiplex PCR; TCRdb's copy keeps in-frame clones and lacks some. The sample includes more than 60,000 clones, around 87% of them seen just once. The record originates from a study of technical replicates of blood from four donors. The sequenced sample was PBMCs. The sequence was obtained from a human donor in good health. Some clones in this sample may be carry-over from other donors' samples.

As DNA, the CDR3 is TGTGCCAGCAGCTCTGAGACAGCAACTAATGAAAAACTGTTTTTT. Encoded protein: CASSSETATNEKLFF. V gene TRBV5-6 combines with J gene TRBJ1-4; D is possibly TRBD1 (5 bases). This CDR3 region has 15 residues. Trimming cost V 3 bases and J 0 bases, with 9 bases left between them. The germline CDR1 and CDR2 sequences are SGHDT and YYEEEE.